These 15 T cell receptor beta chains were sequenced from one sample in a study of Ad26.COV2.S vaccination and SARS-CoV-2 variants. Method: immunoSEQ multiplex PCR; TCRdb's copy keeps in-frame clones and lacks some. The data show around 400,000 clones, roughly 90% seen once. As to treatment: some 19 received Ad26.COV2.S at low or high dose, single or two shots; about five received placebo; per-sample allocation not given. Sampling occurred on day 63 after the first vaccine or placebo injection. This specimen consisted of peripheral blood, obtained in a trial of Ad26.COV2.S vaccine versus placebo. These receptor sequences come from a person aged 18-60 years who received the Ad26.COV2.S COVID-19 vaccine or a placebo.

This clone was found once. This chain connects TRBV9 to TRBJ2-1; D may be TRBD2 (7 bases). V was trimmed by 3 bases and J by 0 bases, leaving 13 bases between them. Germline CDR1 SGDLS, CDR2 YYNGEE. There are 16 residues in the CDR3. CDR3 loop: CASSARGGSSYNEQFF. DNA for the CDR3: TGTGCCAGCAGCGCCCGCGGGGGCAGCTCCTACAATGAGCAGTTCTTC. The full variable domain, in which reference TRBV9 and TRBJ2-1 provide the parts outside the CDR3, is DSGVTQTPKHLITATGQRVTLRCSPRSGDLSVYWYQQSLDQGLQFLIQYYNGEERAKGNILERFSAQQFPDLHSELNLSSLELGDSALYFCASSARGGSSYNEQFFGPGTRLTVL.

V gene TRBV27 combines with J gene TRBJ1-6; 9 bases are a match to TRBD1. Germline CDR1 reads MNHEY; CDR2 reads SMNVEV (reference sequence). V lost 3 bases to trimming and J lost 9 bases; unmatched junction nucleotides: 6. There are 15 residues in the CDR3. CDR3 nucleotide sequence: TGTGCCAGCAGTTTGATCGGGACAGGGATTTCACCCCTCCACTTT. Translated: CASSLIGTGISPLHF.

V gene TRBV4-3 combines with J gene TRBJ2-1; TRBD2 aligns across 11 bases. This CDR3 is 18 amino acids long. CDR1 and CDR2 (germline): LGHNA, YSLEER. The junction had 13 bases not matched to a gene; V was cut back by 1 base and J by 8 bases. This CDR3 is CASSQGRGSGRGSDEQFF. The CDR3 nucleotides are TGCGCCAGCAGCCAAGGTCGTGGTAGCGGGAGGGGTAGTGATGAGCAGTTCTTC.

The chain employs TRBV7-9 and TRBJ1-4; TRBD1 might be the D (6 bases). Per the germline V gene, CDR1 is SEHNR and CDR2 is FQNEAQ (reference sequence). The V end lost 0 bases, the J end lost 7 bases, and 12 bases lay between the germline ends. The CDR3 totals 15 residues. The CDR3 nucleotides read TGTGCCAGCAGCTTAGCGCTAACAGGGCCTGAAAAACTGTTTTTT. Its translation is CASSLALTGPEKLFF.

V gene TRBV19 combines with J gene TRBJ2-5, with D hard to call. The germline gives CDR1 LNHDA, CDR2 SQIVND (reference sequence). There are 13 residues in the CDR3. Trimming removed 3 bases at V and 7 bases at J, with 12 bases between. CDR3 in amino acids: CASSIQREGTQYF. The CDR3 DNA follows: TGTGCCAGTAGTATTCAGCGCGAAGGGACCCAGTACTTC.

This rearrangement joins TRBV11-1 to TRBJ2-3; 9 nucleotides line up with TRBD2. Germline CDR1 reads SGHAT; CDR2 reads FQDESV (reference sequence). V trimming: 3 bases; J trimming: 6 bases; junction bases outside the gene matches: 10. The CDR3 extends over 16 amino acids. CDR3 region: CASSFESSGSCDTQYF. The CDR3, as DNA: TGTGCCAGCAGCTTTGAAAGTAGCGGGAGTTGTGATACGCAGTATTTT.

This chain links TRBV12-2 with TRBJ2-5; the D segment call TRBD2 is taken from the table without a DNA check. Gene TRBJ2-7 matches the end of the DNA better, so the J call may be wrong. TRBV12-2 is marked as a pseudogene. This CDR3 comprises 10 residues. The chain's CDR3 is CASGRFEQYF. For the CDR3, the DNA is TGTGCAAGCGGGAGGTTCGAGCAGTACTTC.

This chain uses TRBV11-2 with TRBJ2-2; D uncertain. V lost 3 bases and J 8 bases, leaving 13 bases between the germline ends. The germline V gene has CDR1 SGHAT and CDR2 FQNNGV. CDR3 length equals 14 residues. The CDR3 here is CASSFGSNQGELFF. The CDR3 DNA follows: TGTGCCAGCAGCTTCGGGTCCAATCAAGGGGAGCTGTTTTTT.

The chain has TRBV18 and TRBJ2-7; no clear D. Trimming pared 3 bases from V and 3 bases from J, leaving 15 bases between. Per the germline V gene, CDR1 is KGHSH and CDR2 is LQKENI. This CDR3 is 15 amino acids long. This CDR3 reads CASSPSPGEGYEQYF. CDR3 coding DNA: TGTGCCAGCTCACCTTCCCCAGGTGAAGGCTACGAGCAGTACTTC.

The chain uses TRBV6-5 and TRBJ1-2; possibly TRBD1 for D (6 bases). CDR3 size: 12 residues. V was shortened by 7 bases and J by 7 bases, with 13 bases between the two germline ends. CDR1 is MNHEY, CDR2 SVGAGI, per germline. The CDR3 DNA follows: TGTGCCAGCAAAGGACAGTCATCTGGCTACACCTTC. This gives the protein CASKGQSSGYTF.

The chain combines TRBV5-1 with TRBJ2-1; perhaps TRBD1 as D (6 bases). The V and J ends lost 0 bases and 6 bases respectively, with 19 bases between them. The germline V gene encodes CDR1 SGHRS and CDR2 YFSETQ. The CDR3 loop spans 17 amino acids. The CDR3 protein is CASSLAFVGTSPNEQFF. The CDR3 DNA follows: TGCGCCAGCAGCTTGGCCTTCGTCGGGACATCCCCCAATGAGCAGTTCTTC. The whole variable domain, remainder taken from reference TRBV5-1 and TRBJ2-1, is KAGVTQTPRYLIKTRGQQVTLSCSPISGHRSVSWYQQTPGQGLQFLFEYFSETQRNKGNFPGRFSGRQFSNSRSEMNVSTLELGDSALYLCASSLAFVGTSPNEQFFGPGTRLTVL.

This clone was counted once. V is TRBV25-1 and J is TRBJ1-2, with unresolved D. The germline V gene has CDR1 MGHDK and CDR2 SYGVNS. V was clipped by 1 base and J by 7 bases, with 10 bases between them. This CDR3 is built from 13 residues. The CDR3 reads CASSESVSPGYTF. The CDR3 DNA reads as TGTGCCAGCAGTGAATCAGTGTCCCCTGGCTACACCTTC.

V is TRBV7-3 and J is TRBJ2-7; TRBD1 agrees at 8 bases. Unmatched junction bases numbered 3, after V lost 2 bases and J lost 0 bases. CDR3 length: 15 amino acids. Germline V lookup: CDR1 SGHTA, CDR2 FQGTGA. The CDR3 here is CASSLGTGSSYEQYF. Here the CDR3 DNA reads TGTGCCAGCAGCTTAGGGACAGGATCCTCCTACGAGCAGTACTTC.

This sequence joins TRBV5-4 and TRBJ2-1; a weak D match, TRBD1 (5 bases). CDR3 length: 15 residues. Germline lookup yields CDR1 SGHNT and CDR2 YYREEE (reference sequence). Trimming stripped 6 bases from V and 2 bases from J, with 15 bases between. The CDR3 region is CASTHSGHPYNEQFF. CDR3 coding DNA: TGTGCCAGCACCCACTCAGGGCACCCCTACAATGAGCAGTTCTTC. Based on the CDR3 plus reference TRBV5-4 and TRBJ2-1, the full variable domain is ETGVTQSPTHLIKTRGQQVTLRCSSQSGHNTVSWYQQALGQGPQFIFQYYREEENGRGNFPPRFSGLQFPNYSSELNVNALELDDSALYLCASTHSGHPYNEQFFGPGTRLTVL.

This clone has just one count. The V call is TRBV6-5, the J call TRBJ2-3, with 8 bases lining up with TRBD1. The germline V gene has CDR1 MNHEY and CDR2 SVGAGI. CDR3 length: 14 amino acids. V lost 6 bases to trimming and J lost 3 bases; unmatched junction nucleotides: 5. The CDR3 loop is CASRGQAGTDTQYF. CDR3 bases: TGTGCCAGCAGGGGACAGGCAGGAACAGATACGCAGTATTTT.